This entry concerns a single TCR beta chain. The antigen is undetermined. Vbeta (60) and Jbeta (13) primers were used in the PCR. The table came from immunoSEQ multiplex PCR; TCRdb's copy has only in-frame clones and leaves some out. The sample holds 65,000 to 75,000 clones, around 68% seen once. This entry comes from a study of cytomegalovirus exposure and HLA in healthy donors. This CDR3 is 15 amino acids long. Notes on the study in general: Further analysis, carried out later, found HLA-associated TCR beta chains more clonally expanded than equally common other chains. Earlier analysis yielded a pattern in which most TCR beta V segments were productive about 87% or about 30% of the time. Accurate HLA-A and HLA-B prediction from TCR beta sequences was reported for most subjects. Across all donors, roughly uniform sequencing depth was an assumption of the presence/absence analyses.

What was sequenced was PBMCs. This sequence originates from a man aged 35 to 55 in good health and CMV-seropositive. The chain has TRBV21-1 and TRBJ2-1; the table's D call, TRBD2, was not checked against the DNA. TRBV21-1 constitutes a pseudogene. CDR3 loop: CASSKEGGRNNEQFF. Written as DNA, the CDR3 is TGTGCCAGCAGCAAAGAGGGCGGGAGGAACAATGAGCAGTTCTTC.